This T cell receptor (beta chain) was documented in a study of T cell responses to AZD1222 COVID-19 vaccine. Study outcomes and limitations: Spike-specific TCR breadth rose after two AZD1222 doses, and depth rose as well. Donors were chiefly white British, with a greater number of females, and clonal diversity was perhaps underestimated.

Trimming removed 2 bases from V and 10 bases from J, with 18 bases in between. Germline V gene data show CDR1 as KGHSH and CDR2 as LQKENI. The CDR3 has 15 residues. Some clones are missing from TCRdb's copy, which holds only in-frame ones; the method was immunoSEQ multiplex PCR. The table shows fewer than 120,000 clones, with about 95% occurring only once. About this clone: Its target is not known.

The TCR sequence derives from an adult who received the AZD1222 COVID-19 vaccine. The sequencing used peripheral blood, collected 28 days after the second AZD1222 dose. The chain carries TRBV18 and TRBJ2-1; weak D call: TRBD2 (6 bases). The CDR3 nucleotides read TGTGCCAGCTCACCAGTCGGGACGCCCGGAGGGGAGCAGTTCTTC. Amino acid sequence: CASSPVGTPGGEQFF.